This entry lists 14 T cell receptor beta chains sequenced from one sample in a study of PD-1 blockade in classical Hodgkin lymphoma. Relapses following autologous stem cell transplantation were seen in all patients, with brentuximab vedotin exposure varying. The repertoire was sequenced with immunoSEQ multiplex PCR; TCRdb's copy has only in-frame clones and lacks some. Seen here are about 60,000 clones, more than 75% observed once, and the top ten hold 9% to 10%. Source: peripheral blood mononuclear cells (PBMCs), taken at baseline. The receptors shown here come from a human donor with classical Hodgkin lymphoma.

CDR3 region: CASSKQGSLNEQYF. The CDR3 nucleotides read TGCGCCAGCAGCAAACAGGGATCCCTTAACGAGCAGTACTTC. The genes are TRBV5-1 and TRBJ2-7; D possibly corresponds to TRBD1 (6 bases). V dropped 4 bases and J dropped 5 bases, with 16 bases sitting between them. Germline CDR1 SGHRS, CDR2 YFSETQ. The CDR3 spans 14 residues.

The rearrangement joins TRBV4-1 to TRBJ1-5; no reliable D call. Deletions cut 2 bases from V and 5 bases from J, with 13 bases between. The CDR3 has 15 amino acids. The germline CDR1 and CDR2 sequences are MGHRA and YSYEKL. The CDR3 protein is CASSQLVGADQPQHF. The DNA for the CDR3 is TGCGCCAGCAGCCAATTAGTTGGTGCGGATCAGCCCCAGCATTTT.

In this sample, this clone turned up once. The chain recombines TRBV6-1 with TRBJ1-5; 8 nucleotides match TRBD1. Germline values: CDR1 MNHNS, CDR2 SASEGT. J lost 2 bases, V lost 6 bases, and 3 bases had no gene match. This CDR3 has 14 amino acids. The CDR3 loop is CASRGTGRNQPQHF. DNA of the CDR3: TGTGCCAGCAGGGGGACAGGCCGCAATCAGCCCCAGCATTTT.

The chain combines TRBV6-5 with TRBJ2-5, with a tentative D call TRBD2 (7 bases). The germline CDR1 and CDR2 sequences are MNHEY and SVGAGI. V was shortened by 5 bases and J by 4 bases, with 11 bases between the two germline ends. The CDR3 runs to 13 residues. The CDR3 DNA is TGTGCCAGCAGTCCAAGGGGGGGAGAGACCCAGTACTTC. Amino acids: CASSPRGGETQYF.

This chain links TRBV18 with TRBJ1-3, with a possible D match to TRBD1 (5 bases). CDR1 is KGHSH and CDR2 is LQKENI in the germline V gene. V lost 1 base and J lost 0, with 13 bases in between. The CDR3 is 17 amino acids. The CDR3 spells CASSPLPGPDSGNTIYF. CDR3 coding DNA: TGTGCCAGCTCACCACTCCCGGGACCGGACTCTGGAAACACCATATATTTT.

CDR3 in DNA: TGTGCCAGCAGTGAGCAAGGACAGGCCAACACCGGGGAGCTGTTTTTT. The encoded protein is CASSEQGQANTGELFF. The rearrangement links TRBV6-1 to TRBJ2-2; 7 bases agree with TRBD1. The CDR3 runs 16 residues. CDR1 is MNHNS and CDR2 is SASEGT in the germline V gene. With 3 bases clipped from V and 2 bases from J, the junction kept 6 bases outside the gene matches.

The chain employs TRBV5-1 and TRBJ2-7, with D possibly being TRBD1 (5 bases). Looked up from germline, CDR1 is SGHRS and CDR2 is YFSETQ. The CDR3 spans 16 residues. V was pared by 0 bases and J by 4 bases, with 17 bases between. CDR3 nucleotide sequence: TGCGCCAGCAGCTTGGGATCTGGGCAGGGTGCGTACGAGCAGTACTTC. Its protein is CASSLGSGQGAYEQYF.

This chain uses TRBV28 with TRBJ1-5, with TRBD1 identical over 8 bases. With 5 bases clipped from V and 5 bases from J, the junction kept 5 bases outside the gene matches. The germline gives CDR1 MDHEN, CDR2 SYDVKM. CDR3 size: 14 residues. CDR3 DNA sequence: TGTGCCAGCAGTCCGGACAGGGATCATCAGCCCCAGCATTTT. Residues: CASSPDRDHQPQHF. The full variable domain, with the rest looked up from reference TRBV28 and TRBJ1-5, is DVKVTQSSRYLVKRTGEKVFLECVQDMDHENMFWYRQDPGLGLRLIYFSYDVKMKEKGDIPEGYSVSREKKERFSLILESASTNQTSMYLCASSPDRDHQPQHFGDGTRLSIL.

CDR3 loop: CASSFRGQGEKLFF. CDR3 in DNA: TGTGCCAGCAGCTTCAGGGGTCAGGGTGAAAAACTGTTTTTT. The chain uses TRBV7-9 and TRBJ1-4; maybe TRBD1 (6 bases). The CDR3 totals 14 residues. The V gene lost 3 bases and the J gene lost 7 bases, with 12 bases spanning the gap. CDR1 is SEHNR and CDR2 is FQNEAQ in the germline V gene (reference sequence).

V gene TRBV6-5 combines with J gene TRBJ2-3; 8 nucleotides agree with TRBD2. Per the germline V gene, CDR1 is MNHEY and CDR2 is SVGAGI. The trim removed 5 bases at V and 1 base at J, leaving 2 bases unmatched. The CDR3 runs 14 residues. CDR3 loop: CASSVLAGTDTQYF. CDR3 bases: TGTGCCAGCAGTGTACTAGCGGGCACAGATACGCAGTATTTT.

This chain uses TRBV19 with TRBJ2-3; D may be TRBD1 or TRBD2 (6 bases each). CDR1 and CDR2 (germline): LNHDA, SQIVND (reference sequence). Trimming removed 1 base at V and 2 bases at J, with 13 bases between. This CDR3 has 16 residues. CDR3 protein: CASSIGGGHPTDTQYF. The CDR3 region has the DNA TGTGCCAGTAGTATAGGTGGGGGGCACCCCACAGATACGCAGTATTTT.

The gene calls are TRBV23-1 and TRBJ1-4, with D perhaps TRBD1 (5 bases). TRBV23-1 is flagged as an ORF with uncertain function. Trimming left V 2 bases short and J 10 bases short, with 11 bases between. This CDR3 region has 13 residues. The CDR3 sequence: CASSQRRAGKLFF. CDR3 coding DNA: TGCGCCAGCAGTCAACGCAGGGCGGGAAAACTGTTTTTT.

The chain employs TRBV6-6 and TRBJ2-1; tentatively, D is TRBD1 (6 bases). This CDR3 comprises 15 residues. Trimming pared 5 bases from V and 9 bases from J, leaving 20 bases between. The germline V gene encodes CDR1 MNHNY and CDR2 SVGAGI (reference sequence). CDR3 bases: TGTGCCAGCAGTACGTGGGGGCTTCCCCGTCCTGAGCAGTTCTTC. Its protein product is CASSTWGLPRPEQFF.

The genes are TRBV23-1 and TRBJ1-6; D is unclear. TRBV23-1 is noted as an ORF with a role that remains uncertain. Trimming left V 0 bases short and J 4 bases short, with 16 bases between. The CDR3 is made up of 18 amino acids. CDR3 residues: CASSQSSMGRPYNSPLHF. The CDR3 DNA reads TGCGCCAGCAGTCAATCATCAATGGGGAGGCCTTATAATTCACCCCTCCACTTT.